One sample yielded the 25 T cell receptor beta chains listed below, sequenced in a study of beta chain features in type 1 diabetes. General study findings and limits: A moderate, significant TCRB CDR3 shortening appeared in type 1 diabetes across four CD4+ subsets.

No antigen has been assigned to these receptors. Reverse transcription of all isolated RNA meant that expressed TCRB transcripts were sequenced. Libraries were prepared by immunoSEQ multiplex PCR; TCRdb keeps only in-frame clonotypes and omits some of them. The table has 150,000 to 170,000 clones, 10% seen once. Sequences were obtained from central memory CD4+ T cells from blood. The receptor source for this set is a man in his thirties or forties with type 1 diabetes.

This clone was observed a handful of times. The genes are TRBV4-1 and TRBJ2-3; the D gene is possibly TRBD1 (6 bases). The CDR3 consists of 15 residues. The germline V gene encodes CDR1 MGHRA and CDR2 YSYEKL. The V end was cut by 4 bases, the J end by 0 bases, with 11 bases between. DNA of the CDR3: TGCGCCAGCAGCCCAGACGGACAGAGCACAGATACGCAGTATTTT. Its protein is CASSPDGQSTDTQYF.

This clone was seen repeatedly, ten times or more. The CDR3 carries no conserved terminal phenylalanine or tryptophan, so it likely arises from a read error. The DNA is omitted, as the CDR3 cannot be located on it reliably, and the CDR3 follows TCRdb's listing. V is TRBV13 and J is TRBJ1-2; the table gives TRBD1 as D, unverified against the DNA. Both ends counted, the CDR3 spans 11 residues. Germline lookup yields CDR1 PRHDT and CDR2 FYEKMQ (reference sequence). The CDR3: CASSLGDTLKI.

This chain joins TRBV9 and TRBJ1-2; 8 nucleotides agree with TRBD1. Per germline, CDR1 SGDLS and CDR2 YYNGEE. The ends lost 4 bases at V and 7 bases at J; junction bases unmatched: 6. The CDR3 runs to 13 residues. In DNA, the CDR3 is TGTGCCAGCAGCCTGGACAGGGCGAGTGGCTACACCTTC. It translates to CASSLDRASGYTF.

The chain combines TRBV7-9 with TRBJ2-5; a possible D gene is TRBD1 (5 bases). The CDR3 has 13 residues. The V and J ends lost 3 bases and 5 bases respectively, with 10 bases between them. CDR1 and CDR2 from the germline V gene are SEHNR and FQNEAQ (reference sequence). The DNA of the CDR3 is TGTGCCAGCAGCTTTGTTGGGGCCGAGACCCAGTACTTC. Protein product: CASSFVGAETQYF.

The chain combines TRBV13 with TRBJ2-1, with D possibly being TRBD2 (6 bases). CDR3 size: 15 residues. CDR1 is PRHDT and CDR2 is FYEKMQ in the germline V gene (reference sequence). V lost 3 bases and J lost 3, with 12 bases in between. The CDR3 bases are TGTGCCAGCAGCTTCGGGAGTGGGAGCTACAATGAGCAGTTCTTC. Its translation: CASSFGSGSYNEQFF.

DNA for the CDR3: TGTGCCAGCTCACCGGCCTCTGGGGCCAACGTCCTGACTTTC. It is translated as CASSPASGANVLTF. The chain carries TRBV18 and TRBJ2-6; D uncertain. Trimming stripped 3 bases from V and 0 bases from J, with 3 bases between. Germline values: CDR1 KGHSH, CDR2 LQKENI. The CDR3 runs 14 residues.

V is TRBV29-1 and J is TRBJ1-5, with a possible D match to TRBD1 (6 bases). The CDR3 contains 13 residues. Germline V lookup: CDR1 SQVTM, CDR2 ANQGSEA. V was shortened by 7 bases and J by 3 bases, with 13 bases between the two germline ends. Written as DNA, the CDR3 is TGCAGCGCCACGGACAGCCACAATCAGCCCCAGCATTTT. This codes for CSATDSHNQPQHF.

The V call is TRBV2, the J call TRBJ2-1; no definite D call. The ends were cut back, 6 bases at V and 12 bases at J, with 18 bases in the middle. The CDR3 totals 13 residues. Germline loops: CDR1 SNHLY, CDR2 FYNNEI. The CDR3 here is CASSRSGQSGQFF. DNA for the CDR3: TGTGCCAGCAGCCGATCGGGTCAGTCCGGGCAGTTCTTC.

V usage is TRBV5-1 and J usage is TRBJ2-7; 9 positions agree with TRBD1. The CDR3 is 14 residues long. Trimming took 0 bases from V and 5 from J; bases not matched to a gene: 3. Germline V gene lookup returns CDR1 SGHRS and CDR2 YFSETQ. Here the CDR3 DNA reads TGCGCCAGCAGCTTGGGGACAGGGGTTCACGAGCAGTACTTC. Residues: CASSLGTGVHEQYF.

Regarding this clone: An end of the junction does not agree with germline; a read error may underlie this. CDR3 DNA sequence: TGTGCTAGCAGCTTAGAAGATAACAGGACGGCAACTAATGAAAAACTGTTTTTT. Its protein is CASSLEDNRTATNEKLFF. The chain links TRBV7-7 to TRBJ1-4; TRBD1 might be the D (5 bases). From germline, CDR1 is SSHAT and CDR2 FNYEAQ (reference sequence). The CDR3 is 18 amino acids.

This clone was recorded a few times. This chain uses TRBV4-3 with TRBJ2-7; 10 bases fit TRBD1. The length of the CDR3 is 18 residues. Germline CDR1 LGHNA, CDR2 YSLEER. V trimming: 1 base; J trimming: 0 bases; junction bases outside the gene matches: 9. The CDR3 DNA follows: TGCGCCAGCAGCCAAGTTTGGGCGGGGACAGGGGACTCCTACGAGCAGTACTTC. Translated, it gives CASSQVWAGTGDSYEQYF.

The V gene is TRBV7-9, the J gene TRBJ2-7; D may be TRBD2 (7 bases). V lost 2 bases and J lost 4, with 24 bases in between. From germline, CDR1 is SEHNR and CDR2 FQNEAQ (reference sequence). CDR3 size: 18 residues. The CDR3 reads CASSLRGGGPSAHYEQYF. The CDR3 nucleotides read TGTGCCAGCAGCTTAAGGGGGGGAGGACCGTCCGCTCATTACGAGCAGTACTTC.

This clone was observed a few times. The CDR3 DNA follows: TGTGCCAGCAGTCCACAGGGGAACGAGCAGTACTTC. It specifies CASSPQGNEQYF. The rearrangement uses TRBV28 and TRBJ2-7; 7 positions agree with TRBD1. With V trimmed by 5 bases and J by 5 bases, 3 bases remained unmatched. The germline V gene has CDR1 MDHEN and CDR2 SYDVKM. The CDR3 has 12 amino acids. Complete variable domain (other parts from reference TRBV28 and TRBJ2-7): DVKVTQSSRYLVKRTGEKVFLECVQDMDHENMFWYRQDPGLGLRLIYFSYDVKMKEKGDIPEGYSVSREKKERFSLILESASTNQTSMYLCASSPQGNEQYFGPGTRLTVT.

The chain couples TRBV12-5 to TRBJ2-2; TRBD1 matches at 9 bases. Germline loops: CDR1 LGHNT, CDR2 FRNRAP. The length of the CDR3 is 20 residues. Trimming cost V 6 bases and J 0 bases; bases outside gene matches: 17. The CDR3 sequence is CASGSSGQGLAWTNTGELFF. The CDR3 bases are TGTGCTAGTGGGTCCTCCGGACAGGGGTTAGCTTGGACGAACACCGGGGAGCTGTTTTTT.

This clone was picked up a small number of times. This chain links TRBV7-9 with TRBJ2-5; 10 bases are a match to TRBD1. The trim removed 4 bases at V and 11 bases at J, leaving 10 bases unmatched. CDR3 length equals 14 residues. Germline lookup yields CDR1 SEHNR and CDR2 FQNEAQ (reference sequence). The CDR3 loop is CASSSRQGAGEQYF. Written as DNA, the CDR3 is TGTGCCAGCAGCTCGCGACAGGGGGCGGGAGAGCAGTACTTC.

This rearrangement joins TRBV5-6 to TRBJ2-6; D is ambiguous. The V and J ends lost 1 base and 0 bases respectively, with 8 bases between them. The CDR3 contains 16 residues. The germline gives CDR1 SGHDT, CDR2 YYEEEE. This CDR3 reads CASSLTDTSGANVLTF. The CDR3 region has the DNA TGTGCCAGCAGCTTGACTGACACCTCTGGGGCCAACGTCCTGACTTTC.

This clone was observed a few times. The chain carries TRBV5-4 and TRBJ2-1; D not certain. Germline-derived CDR1 and CDR2 are SGHNT and YYREEE (reference sequence). CDR3 length: 15 amino acids. V gave up 4 bases and J gave up 3 bases, with 14 bases separating them. The CDR3 region is CASSPNTASYNEQFF. The CDR3 region has the DNA TGTGCCAGCAGCCCCAACACAGCCAGCTACAATGAGCAGTTCTTC.

The V gene is TRBV5-1, the J gene TRBJ2-7, with TRBD2 matching over 9 bases. This CDR3 has 17 residues. The germline V gene encodes CDR1 SGHRS and CDR2 YFSETQ. The V and J ends lost 0 bases and 5 bases, in that order; junction bases with no gene match: 12. The CDR3 nucleotides read TGCGCCAGCAGCTTGGATGGAGCGGGAGGCTTGTGGGACGAGCAGTACTTC. Protein sequence: CASSLDGAGGLWDEQYF.

The chain uses TRBV10-3 and TRBJ2-2; D possibly corresponds to TRBD2 (5 bases). The CDR3 sequence is 15 residues long. Trimming took 0 bases from V and 3 from J, leaving 8 bases between them. Germline V gene data show CDR1 as ENHRY and CDR2 as SYGVKD. The CDR3 bases are TGTGCCATCAGTGAGTCGAGGGCAGACACCGGGGAGCTGTTTTTT. Its protein product is CAISESRADTGELFF.

This rearrangement joins TRBV27 to TRBJ2-1; TRBD2 might be the D (6 bases). Germline CDR1 MNHEY, CDR2 SMNVEV (reference sequence). V lost 3 bases and J 5 bases, leaving 11 bases between the germline ends. The CDR3 is 14 amino acids. The chain's CDR3 is CASSFTAGHNEQFF. CDR3 in DNA: TGTGCCAGCAGTTTCACAGCGGGCCACAATGAGCAGTTCTTC.

The table lists this clone with a few counts. The chain has TRBV9 and TRBJ2-5; 8 bases align to TRBD2. The CDR3 consists of 15 residues. Trimming took 3 bases from V and 0 from J; bases not matched to a gene: 4. Germline loops: CDR1 SGDLS, CDR2 YYNGEE. The CDR3 loop is CASSARGGYQETQYF. DNA of the CDR3: TGTGCCAGCAGCGCACGGGGGGGGTACCAAGAGACCCAGTACTTC.

The table lists this clone with a few counts. V gene TRBV28 combines with J gene TRBJ2-1; TRBD2 matches at 10 bases. V was pared by 8 bases and J by 6 bases, with 7 bases of the junction left unmatched. The CDR3 contains 14 residues. Germline V CDR1 and CDR2: MDHEN, SYDVKM. CDR3 in amino acids: CASRGLAFSNEQFF. In nucleotides, the CDR3 is TGTGCCAGCCGGGGACTAGCGTTTTCCAATGAGCAGTTCTTC.

In the case of this clone: This same CDR3 is encoded by further DNA sequences in the sample. The chain has TRBV7-2 and TRBJ1-5; the D gene is possibly TRBD1 (5 bases). The CDR3 contains 15 residues. The germline V and J ends were trimmed by 1 base and 1 base, with 8 bases remaining between them. Germline loops: CDR1 SGHTA, CDR2 FQGNSA. DNA of the CDR3: TGTGCCAGCAGCTTAGGGCAGGGAAGCAATCAGCCCCAGCATTTT. Protein product: CASSLGQGSNQPQHF.

This clone was recorded a few times. Other DNA sequences within the sample encode an identical CDR3. The chain is built from TRBV7-2 and TRBJ2-5; maybe TRBD2 (5 bases). The V gene lost 3 bases and the J gene lost 5 bases, with 13 bases spanning the gap. Looked up from germline, CDR1 is SGHTA and CDR2 is FQGNSA. The length of the CDR3 is 14 residues. The DNA for the CDR3 is TGTGCCAGCAGCTTCTCCGGATCGGGGGAGACCCAGTACTTC. It yields the protein CASSFSGSGETQYF.

J is TRBJ1-3 and V is TRBV7-9, with D possibly being TRBD1 (5 bases). The germline V and J ends were trimmed by 10 bases and 0 bases, with 13 bases remaining between them. Germline loops: CDR1 SEHNR, CDR2 FQNEAQ (reference sequence). CDR3 length equals 14 residues. CDR3 region: CAIPQGHSGNTIYF. The CDR3 bases are TGTGCCATCCCTCAGGGTCACTCTGGAAACACCATATATTTT.